These 17 T cell receptor beta chains came from one sample sequenced in a study of early T cells in non-severe SARS-CoV-2 infection (dated by TCRdb to about 2021). The library was built by means of 5' RACE. The data were produced on a NextSeq 500. TCRdb redid the processing of the public reads, applying fastp at Q25 and MiXCR, and retained in-frame beta chains. CDR3 protein duplicates are merged, each entry listing the most common genes and DNA. The sample table lists roughly 30,000 distinct CDR3 sequences, 5% to 6.5% of them with a count of one. Clones ranked in the top ten supply 34% of the sample. Sequences were derived from whole blood, sampled at baseline. These receptors originate from an adult who was a healthcare worker with PCR-confirmed SARS-CoV-2 infection or an uninfected control (not recorded which).

This clonotype was seen at least ten times. The V call is TRBV6-7, the J call TRBJ2-6, with a tentative D call TRBD2 (5 bases). TRBV6-7 qualifies as an ORF whose function is uncertain. V was clipped by 9 bases and J by 0 bases, with 24 bases between them. This CDR3 has 19 amino acids. The CDR3 sequence is CASEGELDSENSGANVLTF. The CDR3 region has the DNA TGTGCCAGTGAAGGCGAACTAGACTCCGAAAACTCTGGGGCCAACGTCCTGACTTTC.

This clonotype was seen repeatedly, ten times or more. The chain recombines TRBV27 with TRBJ2-7; maybe TRBD2 (6 bases). Germline CDR1 is MNHEY and CDR2 is SMNVEV (reference sequence). V was clipped by 5 bases and J by 9 bases, with 23 bases between them. This CDR3 comprises 15 residues. CDR3: CASSIPGLRSRGQYF. Written as DNA, the CDR3 is TGTGCCAGCAGTATACCGGGACTCCGCTCTCGGGGGCAGTACTTC.

There are a few counts of this clonotype. CDR3 coding DNA: TGTGCCAGCAGCGCGGGACTAGCGGGAAAATACGAGCAGTACTTC. It specifies CASSAGLAGKYEQYF. V gene TRBV7-9 combines with J gene TRBJ2-7, with 13 bases that match TRBD2. The ends lost 5 bases at V and 4 bases at J; junction bases unmatched: 5. Per germline, CDR1 SEHNR and CDR2 FQNEAQ (reference sequence). There are 15 residues in the CDR3.

This clonotype came up many times. V is TRBV12-3 or TRBV12-4 and J is TRBJ2-5, with D possibly matching TRBD1 (6 bases). The CDR3 totals 13 residues. The V gene lost 5 bases and the J gene lost 5 bases, with 12 bases spanning the gap. CDR3 in DNA: TGTGCCAGCAGTAATCAGGGGCGGGAGACCCAGTACTTC. Its translation is CASSNQGRETQYF.

This clonotype was found a few times. The chain employs TRBV4-1 and TRBJ2-7; TRBD2 matches 14 bases. Germline V gene data show CDR1 as MGHRA and CDR2 as YSYEKL. After removal of 5 bases from V and 6 bases from J, the junction contained 9 bases not matched to a gene. The CDR3 totals 16 residues. Here the CDR3 DNA reads TGCGCCAGCAGCAAAGGGACTAGCGGGGGTATTCGCGAGCAGTACTTC. It codes for CASSKGTSGGIREQYF.

The chain has TRBV5-4 and TRBJ1-2; D perhaps matches TRBD1 (5 bases). In germline, CDR1 is SGHNT, CDR2 YYREEE (reference sequence). Trimming took off 4 bases at V and 6 bases at J, with 19 bases between the two ends. CDR3 size: 15 residues. CDR3: CASSTTSGARDGYTF. CDR3 nucleotides: TGTGCCAGCAGCACCACCAGCGGGGCGCGAGATGGCTACACCTTC.

This clonotype has at least ten counts. V usage is TRBV28 and J usage is TRBJ2-3; 8 positions match TRBD2. From germline, CDR1 is MDHEN and CDR2 SYDVKM. This CDR3 has 15 residues. The V segment lost 3 bases and the J segment 8 bases; nucleotides outside the gene matches: 10. The chain's CDR3 is CASSFGTRRRGTQYF. As DNA, the CDR3 is TGTGCCAGCAGTTTCGGGACTAGGCGGAGAGGTACGCAGTATTTT. Based on the CDR3 plus reference TRBV28 and TRBJ2-3, the full variable domain is DVKVTQSSRYLVKRTGEKVFLECVQDMDHENMFWYRQDPGLGLRLIYFSYDVKMKEKGDIPEGYSVSREKKERFSLILESASTNQTSMYLCASSFGTRRRGTQYFGPGTRLTVL.

This clonotype was seen repeatedly, ten times or more. The chain has TRBV6-6 and TRBJ2-1, with D possibly called TRBD1 or TRBD2 (6 bases each). This CDR3 is built from 16 residues. Trimming stripped 11 bases from V and 3 bases from J, with 23 bases between. Germline CDR1 MNHNY, CDR2 SVGAGI (reference sequence). This CDR3 reads CAASNRGKGGYNEQFF. CDR3 DNA sequence: TGTGCCGCCAGCAATCGTGGCAAGGGGGGCTACAATGAGCAGTTCTTC.

This clonotype was counted between two and nine times. The chain has TRBV7-3 and TRBJ2-1; D is perhaps TRBD2 (5 bases). The V and J ends lost 0 bases and 6 bases respectively, with 6 bases between them. CDR3 size: 13 residues. Germline V gene data show CDR1 as SGHTA and CDR2 as FQGTGA. CDR3 DNA sequence: TGTGCCAGCAGCTTAACGAGGGTCAATGAGCAGTTCTTC. Translating gives CASSLTRVNEQFF.

This clonotype was counted ten times or more. This sequence joins TRBV11-3 and TRBJ2-1; TRBD2 aligns across 11 bases. The trim removed 8 bases at V and 8 bases at J, leaving 5 bases unmatched. CDR3 size: 13 residues. Germline V CDR1 and CDR2: SGHNT, YENEEA. For the CDR3, the DNA is TGTGCCAGCGAGACTAGCGGGACGGATGAGCAGTTCTTC. This gives the protein CASETSGTDEQFF.

The V gene is TRBV24-1, the J gene TRBJ2-1; 12 nucleotides line up with TRBD2. This CDR3 has 17 amino acids. CDR1 and CDR2 from the germline V gene are KGHDR and SFDVKD. V lost 2 bases and J lost 5; bases outside the gene matches: 6. CDR3 sequence (DNA): TGTGCCACCAGTGATTCGACTAGCGGGAGTGTCCACAATGAGCAGTTCTTC. Translated: CATSDSTSGSVHNEQFF.

This clonotype appeared many times. The V call is TRBV9, the J call TRBJ2-7; TRBD1 might be the D (5 bases). The germline V gene has CDR1 SGDLS and CDR2 YYNGEE. This CDR3 has 13 residues. Trimming pared 0 bases from V and 1 base from J, leaving 5 bases between. Here the CDR3 reads CASSVEGSYEQYF. The CDR3 DNA sequence: TGTGCCAGCAGCGTAGAGGGGTCCTACGAGCAGTACTTC.

This clonotype was observed a few times. The gene calls are TRBV12-3 or TRBV12-4 and TRBJ2-2; D assignment may be TRBD1 or TRBD2 (5 bases each). The V gene lost 7 bases and the J gene lost 1 base, with 19 bases spanning the gap. This CDR3 has 17 residues. CDR3 nucleotide sequence: TGTGCCAGCACCAATCTCGAGGGACCTAGGAACACCGGGGAGCTGTTTTTT. It encodes CASTNLEGPRNTGELFF.

In this sample, this clonotype turned up many times. The chain combines TRBV7-9 with TRBJ1-5, with D unresolved. Germline V gene data show CDR1 as SEHNR and CDR2 as FQNEAQ (reference sequence). This CDR3 has 14 amino acids. Trimming stripped 11 bases from V and 0 bases from J, with 14 bases between. In nucleotides, the CDR3 is TGTGCCGGCGGGAGCGAGTATAGCAATCAGCCCCAGCATTTT. The encoded protein is CAGGSEYSNQPQHF.

The chain carries TRBV18 and TRBJ2-7; D not certain. Germline V CDR1 and CDR2: KGHSH, LQKENI. The CDR3 spans 16 residues. Trimming took 4 bases from V and 9 from J, leaving 25 bases between them. The CDR3 nucleotides are TGTGCCAGCTCACTTTCCCCGCTACAGAACGAAGCACCGCAGTACTTC. Translating it yields CASSLSPLQNEAPQYF. Based on the CDR3 plus reference TRBV18 and TRBJ2-7, the full variable domain is NAGVMQNPRHLVRRRGQEARLRCSPMKGHSHVYWYRQLPEEGLKFMVYLQKENIIDESGMPKERFSAEFPKEGPSILRIQQVVRGDSAAYFCASSLSPLQNEAPQYFGPGTRLTVT.

This clonotype has at least ten counts. The chain combines TRBV12-3 or TRBV12-4 with TRBJ1-1; D unclear. This CDR3 has 11 residues. Trimming shortened V by 7 bases and J by 0 bases, and 3 bases separated the two germline ends. The CDR3 region is CASTLNTEAFF. CDR3 nucleotides: TGTGCCAGCACTCTGAACACTGAAGCTTTCTTT.

V usage is TRBV18 and J usage is TRBJ2-1; 7 nucleotides line up with TRBD1. The CDR3 is 16 amino acids. Germline CDR1 reads KGHSH; CDR2 reads LQKENI. V lost 1 base to trimming and J lost 1 base; unmatched junction nucleotides: 4. The chain's CDR3 is CASSPQGASSYNEQFF. The CDR3 region has the DNA TGTGCCAGCTCACCACAGGGGGCTTCTTCCTACAATGAGCAGTTCTTC.